These T cell receptor beta chains were read from a single sample in a study of cytomegalovirus exposure and HLA in healthy donors. The data were produced by immunoSEQ multiplex PCR, yet TCRdb's version contains in-frame clones alone and is incomplete. This table has 130,000 to 150,000 clones, around 80% appearing once. What was sequenced was PBMCs. The source is a man younger than 40 in good health and CMV-seronegative. The CDR3 runs from the conserved cysteine through the conserved F or W. D genes are given only for firm matches. Not all rows give a size; the values are once, few, many and, for expanded clones, a class.

V gene	J gene	D gene	clone size	CDR3 DNA	CDR3 protein
TRBV28	TRBJ1-5	NA	NA	TGTGCCAGCAGTTTAGAGTCTTCTCAGCCCCAGCATTTT	CASSLESSQPQHF
TRBV4-2	TRBJ2-1	TRBD2	NA	TGTGCCAGCAGCATACAATCTAGGCTAGCGGGGAAAATCAATGAGCAGTTCTTC	CASSIQSRLAGKINEQFF
TRBV11-2	TRBJ1-1	TRBD1	few	TGTGCCAGCAGCGGACAGGGATATCGGACTGAAGCTTTCTTT	CASSGQGYRTEAFF
TRBV6-6	TRBJ1-5	NA	once	TGTGCCAGCAGCGGAAAAGCGGACAGCAATCAGCCCCAGCATTTT	CASSGKADSNQPQHF
TRBV7-9	TRBJ1-2	NA	NA	TGTGCCAGCAGCCGGTTAGGGACACCGACCAGCTACACCTTC	CASSRLGTPTSYTF
TRBV30	TRBJ2-6	TRBD2	NA	TGTGCCTGGAGTGAGGGACAGCGACTAGCGGGAGGGCGTTCTGGGGCCAACGTCCTGACTTTC	CAWSEGQRLAGGRSGANVLTF
TRBV7-9	TRBJ2-3	TRBD2	NA	TGTGCCAGCAGCCCCCCCCCGGTAGCGGGGGCAGATACGCAGTATTTT	CASSPPPVAGADTQYF
TRBV7-9	TRBJ2-5	NA	NA	TGTGCCAGCACCTGGCGACAGCAAGAGACCCAGTACTTC	CASTWRQQETQYF
TRBV20-1	TRBJ1-1	NA	NA	TGCAGTGCCTATCTCGGGGCTTTCTTT	CSAYLGAFF
TRBV5-4	TRBJ2-7	NA	NA	TGTGCCAGCAGCTTTAGGACAGAACCCTACGAGCAGTACTTC	CASSFRTEPYEQYF
TRBV27	TRBJ1-2	NA	NA	TGTGCCAGCAGCAGTTTCATGGACAGCTATGGCTACACCTTC	CASSSFMDSYGYTF
TRBV5-1	TRBJ1-4	TRBD1	NA	TGCGCCAGCAGCCTAGACAGGGGAAGAGAAAAACTGTTTTTT	CASSLDRGREKLFF
TRBV7-9	TRBJ2-3	NA	NA	TGTGCCAGCAGCTTACAATACCCGGGCACAGATACGCAGTATTTT	CASSLQYPGTDTQYF